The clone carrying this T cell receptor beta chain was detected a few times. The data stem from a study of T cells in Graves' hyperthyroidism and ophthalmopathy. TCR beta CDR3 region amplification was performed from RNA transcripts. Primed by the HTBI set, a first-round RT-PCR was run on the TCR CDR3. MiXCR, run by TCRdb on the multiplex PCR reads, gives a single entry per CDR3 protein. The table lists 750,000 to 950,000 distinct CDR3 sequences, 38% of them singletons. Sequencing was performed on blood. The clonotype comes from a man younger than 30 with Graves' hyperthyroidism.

The CDR3 region is CASKDRQFTEAFF. The CDR3 DNA follows: TGTGCCAGTAAGGACAGACAATTCACTGAAGCTTTCTTT. The genes are TRBV19 and TRBJ1-1; TRBD1 might be the D (6 bases). This CDR3 is built from 13 residues. Trimming pared 7 bases from V and 4 bases from J, leaving 13 bases between. Germline-derived CDR1 and CDR2 are LNHDA and SQIVND (reference sequence).